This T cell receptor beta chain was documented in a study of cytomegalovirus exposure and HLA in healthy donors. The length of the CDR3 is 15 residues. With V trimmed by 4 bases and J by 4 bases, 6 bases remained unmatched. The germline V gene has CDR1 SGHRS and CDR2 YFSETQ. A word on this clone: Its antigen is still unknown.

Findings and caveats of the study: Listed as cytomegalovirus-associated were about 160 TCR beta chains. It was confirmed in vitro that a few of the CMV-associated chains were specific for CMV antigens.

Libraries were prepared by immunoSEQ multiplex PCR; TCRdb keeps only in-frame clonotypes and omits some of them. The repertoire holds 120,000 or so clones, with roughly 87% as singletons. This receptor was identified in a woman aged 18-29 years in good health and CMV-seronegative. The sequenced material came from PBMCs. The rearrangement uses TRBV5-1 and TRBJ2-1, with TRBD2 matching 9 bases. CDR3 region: CASSQAAGGYNEQFF. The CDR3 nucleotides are TGCGCCAGCAGCCAAGCAGCGGGGGGATACAATGAGCAGTTCTTC. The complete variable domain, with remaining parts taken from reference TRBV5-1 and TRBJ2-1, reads KAGVTQTPRYLIKTRGQQVTLSCSPISGHRSVSWYQQTPGQGLQFLFEYFSETQRNKGNFPGRFSGRQFSNSRSEMNVSTLELGDSALYLCASSQAAGGYNEQFFGPGTRLTVL.